Each of the 11 T cell receptor beta chains below was sequenced from the same sample in a study of blood T cells in healthy people across ages. A second PCR of about 6 to 12 cycles used a sample-barcoded 5' primer and a J-beta primer mix. TCRdb recomputed calls from the 5' RACE reads with MiXCR, one row per CDR3 protein. The profile shows about 380,000 distinct CDR3 sequences, 52% of them singletons. The sample consisted of blood. Receptors were obtained from a man aged 55 to 69 in good health.

This chain links TRBV5-1 with TRBJ2-6; TRBD1 matches at 8 bases. V trimming: 5 bases; J trimming: 2 bases; junction bases outside the gene matches: 3. CDR3 length: 15 amino acids. Looked up from germline, CDR1 is SGHRS and CDR2 is YFSETQ. DNA of the CDR3: TGCGCCAGCAGAACAGGGGGGCCTGGGGCCAACGTCCTGACTTTC. Translated, it gives CASRTGGPGANVLTF.

The CDR3 sequence: CAISEGQQTSYGYTF. CDR3 DNA sequence: TGTGCCATCAGTGAGGGACAGCAGACCTCTTATGGCTACACCTTC. V gene TRBV10-3 combines with J gene TRBJ1-2; D might be TRBD1 (6 bases). The germline V gene has CDR1 ENHRY and CDR2 SYGVKD. CDR3 size: 15 residues. The V gene lost 2 bases and the J gene lost 5 bases, with 15 bases spanning the gap.

The rearrangement links TRBV14 to TRBJ2-4; 8 bases agree with TRBD1. The J call may be wrong; the DNA end is better matched by TRBJ2-7. The germline V gene encodes CDR1 SGHDN and CDR2 FVKESK. This CDR3 region has 16 residues. The CDR3 region is CASSQGVGTGLSEQYF. DNA for the CDR3: TGTGCCAGCAGCCAAGGGGTAGGGACAGGCCTGAGCGAGCAGTACTTC.

This clonotype was seen more than once but under ten times. CDR3 residues: CASNRSPGETQYF. The CDR3 coding sequence is TGTGCCAGTAATCGGTCCCCGGGGGAGACCCAGTACTTC. The chain combines TRBV14 with TRBJ2-5, with D maybe TRBD2 (5 bases). Germline V gives CDR1 SGHDN, CDR2 FVKESK. V was cut by 9 bases and J by 5 bases, with 16 bases left in between. This CDR3 is 13 amino acids long. Supplemented by reference TRBV14 and TRBJ2-5, the full variable domain reads EAGVTQFPSHSVIEKGQTVTLRCDPISGHDNLYWYRRVMGKEIKFLLHFVKESKQDESGMPNNRFLAERTGGTYSTLKVQPAELEDSGVYFCASNRSPGETQYFGPGTRLLVL.

This clonotype appeared a few times. CDR3 residues: CASSVVAGGPLEQYF. CDR3 coding DNA: TGTGCCAGCAGCGTCGTAGCGGGAGGTCCCCTCGAGCAGTACTTC. V is TRBV9 and J is TRBJ2-7; 10 positions agree with TRBD2. The ends lost 2 bases at V and 6 bases at J; junction bases unmatched: 8. Germline CDR1 and CDR2: SGDLS and YYNGEE. There are 15 residues in the CDR3.

This CDR3 is CASSETSVGEQYF. The CDR3 nucleotides are TGTGCCAGCAGTGAAACTAGCGTCGGGGAGCAGTACTTC. This chain uses TRBV2 with TRBJ2-4; 7 bases line up with TRBD2. The germline CDR1 and CDR2 sequences are SNHLY and FYNNEI. The CDR3 length is 13 residues. Germline trimming cut 2 bases from V and 13 bases from J; bases unmatched to any gene: 8.

This clonotype was observed a single time. One end of the junction does not line up with germline, which may come from a read error. The gene calls are TRBV7-2 and TRBJ2-7; D assignment may be TRBD1 or TRBD2 (5 bases each). The CDR3 spans 13 residues. Germline lookup yields CDR1 SGHTA and CDR2 FQGNSA. The CDR3 protein is CASSLYFRETQHF. DNA of the CDR3: TGTGCCAGCAGCTTATATTTCAGGGAGACCCAGCACTTC.

The CDR3 coding sequence is TGTGCCTGGAGTGTAACGGCAGGGACTGAAGCTTTCTTT. Amino acids: CAWSVTAGTEAFF. The chain couples TRBV30 to TRBJ1-1, with D possibly being TRBD1 (5 bases). V lost 0 bases to trimming and J lost 5 bases, with 10 bases between them. Germline CDR1 GTSNPN, CDR2 SVGIG (reference sequence). The CDR3 spans 13 residues.

The V gene is TRBV20-1, the J gene TRBJ2-5; D is possibly TRBD1 (5 bases). V lost 3 bases and J 0 bases, leaving 8 bases between the germline ends. Germline V gives CDR1 DFQATT, CDR2 SNEGSKA (reference sequence). The CDR3 runs 13 residues. The CDR3 reads CSARSGNQETQYF. The CDR3 DNA is TGCAGTGCTAGGTCAGGGAACCAAGAGACCCAGTACTTC.

The genes are TRBV20-1 and TRBJ2-3; the match to TRBD2 covers 11 bases. Germline lookup yields CDR1 DFQATT and CDR2 SNEGSKA (reference sequence). Losses at the gene ends were 0 bases for V and 2 bases for J; bases not matched to a gene: 10. The CDR3 consists of 18 residues. CDR3 in DNA: TGCAGTGCTAGAGATCCTCGGCGGACTAGCGGGTACACAGATACGCAGTATTTT. Its translation is CSARDPRRTSGYTDTQYF.

The rearrangement joins TRBV5-1 to TRBJ2-2; no definite D call. The CDR3 is made up of 14 amino acids. V lost 4 bases, J lost 1 base, and 8 bases lay in between. Germline V gene lookup returns CDR1 SGHRS and CDR2 YFSETQ. The CDR3 region is CASSPGRNTGELFF. The CDR3 DNA reads TGCGCCAGCAGCCCCGGACGGAACACCGGGGAGCTGTTTTTT.